This T cell receptor beta chain came from a study of blood T cell repertoires in COVID-19. V lost 3 bases, J lost 10 bases, and 24 bases lay in between. Germline CDR1 reads MGHRA; CDR2 reads YSYEKL. The length of the CDR3 is 17 residues. Source study methods: From reference gene primer amplification, estimates of nucleated cell counts were derived. Profiling relied on immunoSEQ multiplex PCR, and the TCRdb table lists in-frame clones only, not all of them. V and J calls and clone size are those listed in that table; D and trimming were worked out from the DNA. The repertoire holds around 320,000 clones, 87% seen once, with approximately 2% in the top ten. This clone was observed once.

Sequencing was carried out using peripheral blood. This clonotype originated in a man between 18 and 35 years old with active or convalescent COVID-19. The chain joins TRBV4-1 to TRBJ1-4; tentatively, D is TRBD1 (6 bases). The CDR3 protein is CASSQAVSQGSRGKLFF. The CDR3 DNA sequence: TGCGCCAGCAGCCAGGCCGTCTCACAGGGATCAAGAGGAAAACTGTTTTTT.